This T cell receptor beta chain is drawn from a study of technical replicates of blood from a few donors. Germline V gene data show CDR1 as SGHRS and CDR2 as YFSETQ. This CDR3 spans 15 amino acids. The trim removed 5 bases at V and 4 bases at J, leaving 7 bases unmatched. Measured with immunoSEQ multiplex PCR; TCRdb has only the in-frame clones, and not every one. In the table there are about 73,000 clones, 93% of which are singletons. The chain recombines TRBV5-1 with TRBJ2-1; TRBD2 matches at 9 bases. Sequencing was done on a sample of T cells isolated from PBMCs. The receptor's source is a human donor in good health. CDR3 sequence (DNA): TGCGCCAGCAGTCCTCGACTAGCGGTATACAATGAGCAGTTCTTC. Amino acids: CASSPRLAVYNEQFF.